This T cell receptor beta chain was captured in a study of human T cells and chemical hapten exposure. The germline V gene encodes CDR1 SGHTA and CDR2 FQGNSA. CDR3 length equals 15 residues. The V end was cut by 5 bases, the J end by 3 bases, with 13 bases between. Library construction involved attaching unique molecular identifiers to individual cDNA molecules, which allowed quantitative, reproducible TCR counting. TCRdb called the RACE reads again in MiXCR, with one record for every CDR3 protein. The table lists fewer than 350,000 distinct CDR3 sequences, about 7.7% of them singletons. This clonotype has a count of ten or more. Time point in this sample: pre-sensitization, week 0. Treatment of the sample: therapeutic diphenylcyclopropenone sensitization with weekly scalp DPC. The starting material, unfractionated whole blood, was used for total RNA extraction.

The origin of this receptor is a man aged 18 to 30 with alopecia areata. Some clones in this sample may be carry-over from other donors' samples. The starting material was whole blood, obtained in connection with sensitization to the hapten diphenylcyclopropenone (DPC). This chain connects TRBV7-2 to TRBJ2-2; D not resolved. CDR3 DNA sequence: TGTGCCAGCAGCCAGTACAACCTCCACACCGGGGAGCTGTTTTTT. This gives the protein CASSQYNLHTGELFF.